This T cell receptor beta chain was profiled in a study of neoadjuvant nivolumab and ipilimumab in lung cancer. Points from the study as a whole: Only two of four nivolumab-treated tumors gained richness and clonality by surgery.

Only in-frame clones appear in the TCRdb table, and some are missing; sequencing was by immunoSEQ multiplex PCR. The sample consists of tens of thousands of clones, approximately 90% of them appearing once. The CDR3 contains 15 residues. Germline V gene data show CDR1 as LNHDA and CDR2 as SQIVND (reference sequence). V was trimmed by 5 bases and J by 2 bases, leaving 16 bases between them. This clone was recorded only once. Its matching antigen is unknown. The TCR originated in an adult with non-small cell lung cancer. The sample here was peripheral blood, taken after neoadjuvant nivolumab, alone or with ipilimumab, at or shortly before surgery. This chain connects TRBV19 to TRBJ2-7; possible D gene TRBD1, 6 bases. The CDR3 DNA is TGTGCCAGTAGTCTCAACAGGGAAGGTGCCTACGAGCAGTACTTC. This codes for CASSLNREGAYEQYF.